Each of the 4 T cell receptor beta chains below was sequenced from the same sample in a study of cytomegalovirus exposure and HLA in healthy donors. Vbeta (60) and Jbeta (13) primers were used in the PCR. Assay used: immunoSEQ multiplex PCR; TCRdb lists only in-frame clones, some missing. Of about 140,000 clones in the sample, approximately 84% were seen once. The source material was PBMCs. The receptors here all came from a woman aged 55 to 70 in good health and CMV-seropositive.

This clone was detected only once. CDR3 coding DNA: TGTGCCAGCAGCTTAGGCCTAGCGGGAGGGAATGAGCAGTTCTTC. Translating it yields CASSLGLAGGNEQFF. The chain employs TRBV11-3 and TRBJ2-1; TRBD2 matches 12 bases. Germline CDR1 and CDR2: SGHNT and YENEEA. Losses at the gene ends were 1 base for V and 7 bases for J; bases not matched to a gene: 2. The CDR3 covers 15 residues.

The V and J genes are TRBV2 and TRBJ2-2; unclear D gene. Germline-derived CDR1 and CDR2 are SNHLY and FYNNEI. Trimming cost V 5 bases and J 5 bases, with 12 bases left between them. The CDR3 consists of 14 residues. The CDR3 DNA follows: TGTGCCAGCAGTCCCCGACTGGAGACCGGGGAGCTGTTTTTT. Translating it yields CASSPRLETGELFF. The full variable domain, rest sourced from reference TRBV2 and TRBJ2-2, is EPEVTQTPSHQVTQMGQEVILRCVPISNHLYFYWYRQILGQKVEFLVSFYNNEISEKSEIFDDQFSVERPDGSNFTLKIRSTKLEDSAMYFCASSPRLETGELFFGEGSRLTVL.

The chain joins TRBV7-9 to TRBJ2-5; possibly TRBD2 for D (7 bases). The ends were cut back, 3 bases at V and 9 bases at J, with 23 bases in the middle. CDR1 SEHNR and CDR2 FQNEAQ come from the germline V gene (reference sequence). The CDR3 runs 16 residues. CDR3 nucleotides: TGTGCCAGCAGCTTGGACAGCGGGACGGCGTTTAGGGCCCAGTACTTC. Translated: CASSLDSGTAFRAQYF.

The V gene is TRBV4-3, the J gene TRBJ2-1; TRBD2 matches at 7 bases. Looked up from germline, CDR1 is LGHNA and CDR2 is YSLEER. CDR3 length equals 13 residues. The J segment lost 8 bases and the V segment lost 4 bases, leaving 5 bases of the junction unmatched. CDR3 region: CASSPGLPDEQFF. The CDR3, as DNA: TGCGCCAGCAGCCCGGGACTACCCGATGAGCAGTTCTTC.